These 2 T cell receptor beta chains were all obtained from the same sample, sequenced in a study of cytomegalovirus exposure and HLA in healthy donors. Use of 60 Vbeta and 13 Jbeta primers characterized the PCR. This table comes from immunoSEQ multiplex PCR, and its TCRdb copy is limited to in-frame clones, with some not included. Of roughly 180,000 clones in the sample, roughly 85% are singletons; the top ten hold around an eighth. Input material: PBMCs. The origin of the receptors is a man in his fifties in good health and CMV-seropositive.

The V and J genes are TRBV10-3 and TRBJ1-2; 12 bases match TRBD1. V gave up 10 bases and J gave up 3 bases; unmatched junction bases: 6. CDR3 size: 14 residues. CDR1 is ENHRY, CDR2 SYGVKD, per germline. The CDR3 loop is CASRDRGRDYGYTF. As DNA, the CDR3 is TGTGCCAGCAGGGACAGGGGGCGTGACTATGGCTACACCTTC.

The rearrangement links TRBV5-8 to TRBJ2-3; 12 nucleotides align to TRBD1. The ends lost 2 bases at V and 2 bases at J; junction bases unmatched: 6. The germline gives CDR1 SGHTS, CDR2 YDEGEE. CDR3 length equals 17 residues. The CDR3 reads CASSFEGTGGYTDTQYF. The CDR3 DNA reads TGTGCCAGCAGCTTTGAAGGGACAGGGGGCTACACAGATACGCAGTATTTT.